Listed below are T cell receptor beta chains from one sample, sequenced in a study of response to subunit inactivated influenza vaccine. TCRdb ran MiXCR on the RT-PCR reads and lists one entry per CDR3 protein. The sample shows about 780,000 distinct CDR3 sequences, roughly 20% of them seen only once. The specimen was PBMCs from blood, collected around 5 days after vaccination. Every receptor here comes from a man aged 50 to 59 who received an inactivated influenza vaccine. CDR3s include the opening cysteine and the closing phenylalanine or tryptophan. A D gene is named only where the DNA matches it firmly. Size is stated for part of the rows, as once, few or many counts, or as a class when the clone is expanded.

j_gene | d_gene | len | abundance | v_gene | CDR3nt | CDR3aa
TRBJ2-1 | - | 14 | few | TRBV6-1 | TGTGCCAGCAGTCGGACAAACTTCAACAATGAGCAGTTCTTC | CASSRTNFNNEQFF
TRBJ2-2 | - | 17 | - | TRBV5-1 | TGCGCCAGCAGCTTGATCGTCCCCTCCCCAGGCACCGGGGAGCTGTTTTTT | CASSLIVPSPGTGELFF
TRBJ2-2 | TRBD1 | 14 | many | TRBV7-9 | TGTGCCAGCAGCCCGCGGACAGGCTCAGGGGAGCTGTTTTTT | CASSPRTGSGELFF
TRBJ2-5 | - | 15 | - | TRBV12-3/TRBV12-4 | TGTGCCAGCAGACCTGACAGTACAGGGTGGGAGACCCAGTACTTC | CASRPDSTGWETQYF
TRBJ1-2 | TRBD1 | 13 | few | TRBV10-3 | TGTGCCATCAGTTCTACAGGGGTTAATGGCTACACCTTC | CAISSTGVNGYTF
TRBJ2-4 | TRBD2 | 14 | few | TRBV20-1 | TGCAGTGCTCCCCTAACCTCGGGAGGAAACATTCAGTACTTC | CSAPLTSGGNIQYF
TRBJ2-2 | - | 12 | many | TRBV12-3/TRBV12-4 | TGTGCCAGCAGCTCACCTCCCGGGGAGCTGTTTTTT | CASSSPPGELFF
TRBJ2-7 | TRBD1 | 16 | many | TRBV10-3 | TGTGCCATCAGTGAGTTGATTTCGACAGGGGACTACGAGCAGTACTTC | CAISELISTGDYEQYF
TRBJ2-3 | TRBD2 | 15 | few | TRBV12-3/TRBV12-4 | TGTGCCAGCAGTGGGGGACTTAGCGGGGCAGATACGCAGTATTTT | CASSGGLSGADTQYF
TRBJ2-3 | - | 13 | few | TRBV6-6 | TGTGCCAGCAGTTATTTAGGATTTGATACGCAGTATTTT | CASSYLGFDTQYF
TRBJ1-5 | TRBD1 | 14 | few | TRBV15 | TGTGCCACCAGCAGTCCCGGGACAGGCCAGCCCCAGCATTTT | CATSSPGTGQPQHF
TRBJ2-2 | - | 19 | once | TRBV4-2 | TGTGCCAGCAGCCAAGAAACTAGCAGGAGGGCCTCGAACACCGGGGAGCTGTTTTTT | CASSQETSRRASNTGELFF
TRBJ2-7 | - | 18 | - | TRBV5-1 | TGCGCCAGCAGCTTGTCTCCATCGTACAGGGCGGTCGCGTACGAGCAGTACTTC | CASSLSPSYRAVAYEQYF
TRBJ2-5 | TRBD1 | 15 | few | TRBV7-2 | TGTGCCAGCAGCGTAGGACAGGGGAGACAAGAGACCCAGTACTTC | CASSVGQGRQETQYF
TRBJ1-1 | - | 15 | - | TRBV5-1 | TGCGCCAGCAGCTTGAGACAGGTGGGGAACACTGAAGCTTTCTTT | CASSLRQVGNTEAFF
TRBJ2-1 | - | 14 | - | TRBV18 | TGTGCCAGCTCGCAGAAGACGGGGAACAATGAGCAGTTCTTC | CASSQKTGNNEQFF
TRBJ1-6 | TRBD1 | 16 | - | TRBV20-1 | TGCAGTGCTAGGAATCGTCGGACAGGCTATAATTCACCCCTCCACTTT | CSARNRRTGYNSPLHF
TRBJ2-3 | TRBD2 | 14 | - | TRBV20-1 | TGCAGTGCTACAGTGGGGGGGAATACAGATACGCAGTATTTT | CSATVGGNTDTQYF
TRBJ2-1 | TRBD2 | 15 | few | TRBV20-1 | TGCAGTGCTAGAGTTCCCAGCGGGGGGGGAAATGAGCAGTTCTTC | CSARVPSGGGNEQFF
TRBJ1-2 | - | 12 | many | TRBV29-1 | TGCAGCGTTGGAGATCGTATCAATGGCTACACCTTC | CSVGDRINGYTF
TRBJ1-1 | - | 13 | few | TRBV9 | TGTGCCAGCAGCGGTAAGGGGGACACTGAAGCTTTCTTT | CASSGKGDTEAFF
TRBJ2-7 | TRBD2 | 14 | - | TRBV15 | TGTGCCACCAGCAAAGGGACTAGCAGCTACGAGCAGTACTTC | CATSKGTSSYEQYF
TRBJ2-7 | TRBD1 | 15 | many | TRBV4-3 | TGCGCCAGCAGCCAAGAGGGGACAGAATTCTACGAGCAGTACTTC | CASSQEGTEFYEQYF
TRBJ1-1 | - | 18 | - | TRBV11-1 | TGTGCCAGCAGCCCTTCTCCGGGGGGCGGCTCATTTACGACTGAAGCTTTCTTT | CASSPSPGGGSFTTEAFF
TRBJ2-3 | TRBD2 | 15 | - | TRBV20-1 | TGCAGTGCTATGGAAGCGGGGAGCTTCACAGATACGCAGTATTTT | CSAMEAGSFTDTQYF
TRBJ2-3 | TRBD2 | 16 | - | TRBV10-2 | TGCGCCAGCAGTCGACTAGCGGGGGGTCGTACAGATACGCAGTATTTT | CASSRLAGGRTDTQYF
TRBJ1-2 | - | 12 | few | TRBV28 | TGTGCCAGCAGACCGGGAGGCCATGGCTACACCTTC | CASRPGGHGYTF
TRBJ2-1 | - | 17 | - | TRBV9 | TGTGCCAGCAGCCAAAATTTGGGGTGGGGGTCCTACAATGAGCAGTTCTTC | CASSQNLGWGSYNEQFF
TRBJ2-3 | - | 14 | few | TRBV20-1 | TGCAGTGCCTCAGAGAACCCAACCACAGATACGCAGTATTTT | CSASENPTTDTQYF
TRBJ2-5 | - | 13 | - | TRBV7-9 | TGTGCCAGCAGCTTAGCGAACTGGGAGACCCAGTACTTC | CASSLANWETQYF
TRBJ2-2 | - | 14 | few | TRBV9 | TGTGCCAGCAGCATCGGACCCGTCACCGGGGAGCTGTTTTTT | CASSIGPVTGELFF
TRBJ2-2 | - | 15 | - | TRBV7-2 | TGTGCCAGCAGCTTAGGGCAGGTCGGCAGCGGGGAGCTGTTTTTT | CASSLGQVGSGELFF
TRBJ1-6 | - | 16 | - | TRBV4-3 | TGCGCCAGCAGCCAAGAGGCAGCTAACAATAATTCACCCCTCCACTTT | CASSQEAANNNSPLHF
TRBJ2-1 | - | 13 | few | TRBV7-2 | TGTGCCAGCAGCTCACAGTACAATCGTGAGCAGTTCTTC | CASSSQYNREQFF
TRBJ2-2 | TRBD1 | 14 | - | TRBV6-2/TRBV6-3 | TGTGCCACCCACAGACAGGGAGACACCGGGGAGCTGTTTTTT | CATHRQGDTGELFF